This T cell receptor beta chain was identified during a study of cytomegalovirus exposure and HLA in healthy donors. Trimming at V came to 6 bases and at J to 4 bases, leaving 5 bases not matched to a gene. In germline, CDR1 is LNHNV, CDR2 YYDKDF (reference sequence). CDR3 length equals 14 residues. The PCR made use of 60 Vbeta and 13 Jbeta primers. Using immunoSEQ multiplex PCR, the repertoire was profiled, and TCRdb retains in-frame clones only, with some absent. The sample contains around 200,000 clones, approximately 78% of which appear only once. The clonotype originates from a woman aged 40 to 50 in good health and CMV-seronegative. This chain links TRBV15 with TRBJ1-1, with 10 bases matching TRBD1. Source material: PBMCs. Here the CDR3 DNA reads TGTGCCACCAGTCGGACAGGGGGGGGCACTGAAGCTTTCTTT. It translates to CATSRTGGGTEAFF.